Below, 14 T cell receptor beta chains from the same sample are listed, as sequenced in a study of blood T cell repertoires in COVID-19 (dated by TCRdb to about 2020). Libraries were made using the immunoSEQ multiplex PCR assay. Held by TCRdb, this immuneACCESS table contains in-frame sequences only and omits some clones. Under half of the omission traces to an unresolved V gene where checked; the cause of the rest is unknown. Here the sample has 250,000 to 300,000 clones; 86% occur a single time. The ten biggest clones cover approximately 4% of the sample. Sequenced: peripheral blood. These receptors were collected from a man between 18 and 29 years old with active or convalescent COVID-19.

The rearrangement joins TRBV5-6 to TRBJ2-3; the match to TRBD1 covers 7 bases. This CDR3 comprises 18 residues. V lost 4 bases, J lost 0 bases, and 14 bases stayed unmatched. CDR1 and CDR2 (germline): SGHDT, YYEEEE. The CDR3 coding sequence is TGTGCCAGCAGCCGCCGGGACAGCCGCTGGCGTAGCACAGATACGCAGTATTTT. As protein: CASSRRDSRWRSTDTQYF.

The chain joins TRBV5-1 to TRBJ2-3; unclear D gene. Trimming took 4 bases from V and 3 from J, leaving 12 bases between them. This CDR3 region has 14 residues. CDR1 is SGHRS and CDR2 is YFSETQ in the germline V gene. The CDR3 sequence is CASSQAPGTDTQYF. CDR3 DNA: TGCGCCAGCAGCCAAGCACCCGGGACAGATACGCAGTATTTT.

This clone has only a few counts. V gene TRBV5-3 combines with J gene TRBJ1-6; a weak D match, TRBD1 (6 bases). TRBV5-3 is known as an ORF, though its function is uncertain. CDR3 length: 17 residues. V shed 3 bases and J shed 3 bases, with 16 bases lying between them. The CDR3 DNA reads as TGTGCCAGAAGCTCCGACAGGTTCGGAGACTATAATTCACCCCTCCACTTT. It translates to CARSSDRFGDYNSPLHF.

V usage is TRBV6-6 and J usage is TRBJ1-2; 7 bases are a match to TRBD1. The CDR3 spans 13 residues. V gave up 8 bases and J gave up 4 bases; unmatched junction bases: 7. The germline CDR1 and CDR2 sequences are MNHNY and SVGAGI (reference sequence). CDR3 amino acids: CASAAGTVYGYTF. The CDR3 DNA reads TGTGCCAGCGCCGCCGGGACAGTCTATGGCTACACCTTC.

Here the CDR3 DNA reads TGTGCCAGCAGTCTCCAGCGTTTGGATGGCTACACCTTC. It specifies CASSLQRLDGYTF. The chain carries TRBV12-3 or TRBV12-4 and TRBJ1-2; D not resolved. The CDR3 is 13 residues long. Trimming removed 5 bases at V and 6 bases at J, with 13 bases between.

The chain links TRBV6-5 to TRBJ2-7, with TRBD2 matching over 7 bases. Germline CDR1 reads MNHEY; CDR2 reads SVGAGI. The CDR3 is made up of 15 amino acids. Trimming at V came to 7 bases and at J to 6 bases, leaving 15 bases not matched to a gene. CDR3 nucleotides: TGTGCCAGCACCCAAACGGGGGGTGTCGCGGGCGAGCAGTACTTC. Protein: CASTQTGGVAGEQYF.

This rearrangement joins TRBV11-3 to TRBJ1-5; 9 nucleotides align to TRBD1. The CDR3 sequence is 15 residues long. The junction had 4 bases not matched to a gene; V was cut back by 5 bases and J by 2 bases. The germline gives CDR1 SGHNT, CDR2 YENEEA. The CDR3 DNA follows: TGTGCCAGCAGCGAAACAGGGGGCGGCAATCAGCCCCAGCATTTT. This sequence encodes CASSETGGGNQPQHF.

This rearrangement joins TRBV19 to TRBJ1-5, with 7 bases that match TRBD1. This CDR3 is 16 amino acids long. The V gene's germline CDR1 is LNHDA and CDR2 SQIVND (reference sequence). V shed 1 base, J shed 4 bases, and the junction held 7 bases outside the gene matches. CDR3 in amino acids: CASSIGDSRLNQPQHF. CDR3 bases: TGTGCCAGTAGTATAGGGGACAGCAGGCTAAATCAGCCCCAGCATTTT.

Here the CDR3 reads CASSLRGGEAFF. The CDR3 DNA is TGCGCCAGCAGTTTGAGGGGTGGTGAAGCTTTCTTT. This chain links TRBV5-1 with TRBJ1-1, with D perhaps TRBD1 (5 bases). The V end lost 5 bases, the J end lost 7 bases, and 12 bases lay between the germline ends. Germline V CDR1 and CDR2: SGHRS, YFSETQ. The CDR3 has 12 residues. The variable domain in full, completed from reference TRBV5-1 and TRBJ1-1, reads KAGVTQTPRYLIKTRGQQVTLSCSPISGHRSVSWYQQTPGQGLQFLFEYFSETQRNKGNFPGRFSGRQFSNSRSEMNVSTLELGDSALYLCASSLRGGEAFFGQGTRLTVV.

The chain carries TRBV30 and TRBJ2-4; TRBD1 might be the D (5 bases). This CDR3 contains 16 residues. Germline CDR1 is GTSNPN and CDR2 is SVGIG (reference sequence). The V gene lost 0 bases and the J gene lost 1 base, with 13 bases spanning the gap. The CDR3 bases are TGTGCCTGGAGTGTACTCGACAGCACCGCCAAAAACATTCAGTACTTC. Amino acid sequence: CAWSVLDSTAKNIQYF.

As for this clone: Compared with germline, one end of the junction differs, possibly owing to a read error. This chain connects TRBV19 to TRBJ2-4, with 8 bases matching TRBD1. This CDR3 region has 10 residues. Per the germline V gene, CDR1 is LNHDA and CDR2 is SQIVND (reference sequence). The CDR3 DNA is TGTGCCAGTAGTCGGACAGGGCCCCCTTTC. The encoded protein is CASSRTGPPF. Supplemented by reference TRBV19 and TRBJ2-4, the full variable domain reads DGGITQSPKYLFRKEGQNVTLSCEQNLNHDAMYWYRQDPGQGLRLIYYSQIVNDFQKGDIAEGYSVSREKKESFPLTVTSAQKNPTAFYLCASSRTGPPFGAGTRLSVL.

The chain joins TRBV19 to TRBJ2-7; TRBD1 matches at 9 bases. This CDR3 is built from 15 residues. Germline lookup yields CDR1 LNHDA and CDR2 SQIVND (reference sequence). V shed 4 bases and J 2 bases; nucleotides not matched to a gene: 6. The CDR3: CASSSGTGLPYEQYF. The DNA of the CDR3 is TGTGCCAGTAGTAGCGGGACAGGGCTACCCTACGAGCAGTACTTC.

The chain uses TRBV12-3 or TRBV12-4 and TRBJ1-2, with unresolved D. The CDR3 is 12 residues long. With 3 bases removed from V and 6 bases from J, the gap between germline ends came to 8 bases. This CDR3 is CASSFGPHGYTF. In DNA, the CDR3 is TGTGCCAGCAGTTTTGGGCCTCATGGCTACACCTTC.

In this sample, this clone turned up once. The V call is TRBV24-1, the J call TRBJ1-2; perhaps TRBD1 as D (5 bases). The length of the CDR3 is 13 residues. The germline CDR1 and CDR2 sequences are KGHDR and SFDVKD. The germline V and J ends were trimmed by 9 bases and 1 base, with 11 bases remaining between them. CDR3: CATADRLNYGYTF. The CDR3 bases are TGTGCCACCGCTGACAGACTTAACTATGGCTACACCTTC.